A selection of T cell receptor beta chains follows, all from one sample in a study of CD8 T cells in Susac syndrome. TCRdb analysed the immunoSEQ multiplex PCR reads with MiXCR anew, one entry per CDR3 protein. This repertoire shows roughly 190,000 distinct CDR3 sequences, around 96% found once; its top ten account for 0.085% to 0.11%. Sequencing input: CD4+ T cells from PBMCs. The receptors shown here come from a human donor in good health. CDR3s include the opening cysteine and the closing phenylalanine or tryptophan. The D gene is left open where the match is weak.

V: TRBV29-1
D: .
CDR3: CSVESVLGPRTDTQYF

V: TRBV28
D: TRBD1
CDR3: CASSTTGASYNEQFF

V: TRBV29-1
D: .
CDR3: CSVARSSSGNTIYF

V: TRBV28
D: .
CDR3: CASMGVINQPQHF

V: TRBV28
D: TRBD1
CDR3: CASSLTGTANTGELFF

V: TRBV21-1
D: .
CDR3: CASSKAGSLNEQFF

V: TRBV28
D: TRBD1
CDR3: CASTETGNTDTQYF

V: TRBV30
D: .
CDR3: CAWSVGGPGGYTF

V: TRBV29-1
D: .
CDR3: CSVLSRVSNTEAFF

V: TRBV20-1
D: .
CDR3: CSASRGNTEAFF

V: TRBV29-1
D: .
CDR3: CSVESRSYNEQFF

V: TRBV5-1
D: .
CDR3: CASSLRFPITDTQYF

V: TRBV7-9
D: .
CDR3: CASSLVGGPGANVLTF

V: TRBV29-1
D: .
CDR3: CSVTITGITDTQYF

V: TRBV29-1
D: TRBD1
CDR3: CSVRGQMNTEAFF

V: TRBV20-1
D: .
CDR3: CSANHGPTSYEQYF

V: TRBV9
D: TRBD2
CDR3: CASSVGLAGGYEQFF

V: TRBV3-1
D: .
CDR3: CASSSVWNTEAFF

V: TRBV29-1
D: .
CDR3: CSVDAGQTYNEQFF

V: TRBV7-8
D: .
CDR3: CASSPGAGPEQFF

V: TRBV7-2
D: .
CDR3: CASSLHRMNTEAFF

V: TRBV27
D: .
CDR3: CASRGLYNQPQHF

V: TRBV24-1
D: .
CDR3: CATSDLRGSDTQYF

V: TRBV29-1
D: .
CDR3: CSVADSQFMVSGANVLTF

V: TRBV30
D: .
CDR3: CAWSVLHSNQPQHF

V: TRBV29-1
D: .
CDR3: CSVDKASDTEAFF

V: TRBV29-1
D: TRBD1
CDR3: CSVLEGQMNTEAFF

V: TRBV29-1
D: .
CDR3: CSVAPGGNTDTQYF

V: TRBV7-2
D: TRBD1
CDR3: CASSTRTGGEQYF

V: TRBV19
D: .
CDR3: CASAQGRVHEQFF

V: TRBV20-1
D: .
CDR3: CSAAQGNEKLFF

V: TRBV28
D: TRBD1
CDR3: CASSSLGTGGSYEQYF

V: TRBV12-3/TRBV12-4
D: .
CDR3: CASSYSPGGEQYF

V: TRBV4-2
D: TRBD1
CDR3: CASSRQGPLVEQYF

V: TRBV30
D: .
CDR3: CAWITTAGWNYGYTF

V: TRBV20-1
D: TRBD1
CDR3: CSVVRQGRDEKLFF

V: TRBV3-1
D: TRBD2
CDR3: CAAGGLGHYEQYF

V: TRBV19
D: .
CDR3: CASSAQGTGELFF

V: TRBV20-1
D: TRBD1
CDR3: CSARGGQGLYQPQHF

V: TRBV5-4
D: .
CDR3: CASSSYLGGVTTGELFF

V: TRBV6-2/TRBV6-3
D: TRBD1
CDR3: CASSYSLQGGQPQHF

V: TRBV7-9
D: .
CDR3: CASTLDDGRNTEAFF

V: TRBV11-2
D: .
CDR3: CASSLDPFQETQYF

V: TRBV28
D: .
CDR3: CASTLGGNGDTQYF

V: TRBV20-1
D: .
CDR3: CSAPGLPQDTQYF

V: TRBV7-2
D: .
CDR3: CASSPRQAKETQYF

V: TRBV30
D: .
CDR3: CAWSVHGGTEAFF

V: TRBV28
D: .
CDR3: CASSFVAGSTDTQYF

V: TRBV5-4
D: TRBD1
CDR3: CASSAIDRGYGYTF

V: TRBV6-2/TRBV6-3
D: .
CDR3: CASSFRTFEQFF

V: TRBV24-1
D: .
CDR3: CATSDVGKNIQYF

V: TRBV4-3
D: .
CDR3: CASSHQLASHNEQFF

V: TRBV9
D: .
CDR3: CASSVQGTEQFF

V: TRBV7-2
D: .
CDR3: CASSPVNTEAFF